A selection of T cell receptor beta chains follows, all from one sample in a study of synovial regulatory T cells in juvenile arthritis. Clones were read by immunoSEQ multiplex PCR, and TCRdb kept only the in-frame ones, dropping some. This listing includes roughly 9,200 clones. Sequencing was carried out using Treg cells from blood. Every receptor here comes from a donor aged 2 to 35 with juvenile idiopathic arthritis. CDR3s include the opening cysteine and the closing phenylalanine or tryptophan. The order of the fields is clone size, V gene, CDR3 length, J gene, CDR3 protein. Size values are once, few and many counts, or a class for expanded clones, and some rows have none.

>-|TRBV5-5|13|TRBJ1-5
CASSLRGMQPQHF
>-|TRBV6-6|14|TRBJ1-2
CASSYPEGGVGYTF
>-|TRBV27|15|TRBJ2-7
CASSRDRAYSYEQYF
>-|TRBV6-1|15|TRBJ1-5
CASSEGTISNQPQHF
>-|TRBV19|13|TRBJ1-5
CASSPGRNQPQHF
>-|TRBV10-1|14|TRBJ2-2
CATTGSLNTGELFF
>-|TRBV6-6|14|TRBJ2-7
CASTRTSATYEQYF
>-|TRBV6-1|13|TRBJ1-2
CASSEEGGYGYTF
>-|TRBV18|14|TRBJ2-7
CASSPIGPPFEQYF
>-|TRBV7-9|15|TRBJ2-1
CASSLSVAGYNEQFF
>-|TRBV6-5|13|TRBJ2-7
CASSMGGSYEQYF
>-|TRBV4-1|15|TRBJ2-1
CASSQRREIQNEQFF
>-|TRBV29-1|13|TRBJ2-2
CSVASRTAGELFF
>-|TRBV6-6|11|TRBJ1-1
CASRGVPEAFF
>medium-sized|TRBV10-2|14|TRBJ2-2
CASRLSGGSGELFF
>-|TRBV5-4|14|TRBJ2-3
CASSAGQPIDTQYF
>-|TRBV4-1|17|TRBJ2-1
CASSQDRTSGRPNEQFF
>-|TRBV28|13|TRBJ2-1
CASSLGGGNEQFF
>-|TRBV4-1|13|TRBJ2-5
CASSQGDRETQYF
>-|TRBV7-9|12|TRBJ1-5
CASSTGNQPQHF
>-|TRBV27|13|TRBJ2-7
CASRSGGTYEQYF
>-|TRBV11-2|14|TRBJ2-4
CASRGARAKNIQYF
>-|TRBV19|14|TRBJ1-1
CASRDQGANSEAFF
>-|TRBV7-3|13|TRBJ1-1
CASSSGTNTEAFF
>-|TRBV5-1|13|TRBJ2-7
CASSLDRAGRQYF
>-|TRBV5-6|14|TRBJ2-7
CASSLGATGLEQYF
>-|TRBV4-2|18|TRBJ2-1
CASSLKDHTGLGAHEQFF
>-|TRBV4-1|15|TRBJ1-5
CASSQVVTGDQPQHF
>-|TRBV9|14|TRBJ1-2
CASSPRTANYGYTF
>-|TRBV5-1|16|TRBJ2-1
CASSTFGQGAYNEQFF
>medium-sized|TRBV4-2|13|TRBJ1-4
CASSHPSREKLFF
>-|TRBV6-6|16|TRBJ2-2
CASTLLTRAWSGELFF
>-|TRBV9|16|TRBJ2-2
CASSPSGRPDTGELFF
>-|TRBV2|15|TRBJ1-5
CASSIDRVSNQPQHF
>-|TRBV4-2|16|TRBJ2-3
CASSPGTGKRGDTQYF
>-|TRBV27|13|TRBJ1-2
CASRIGGAYGYTF
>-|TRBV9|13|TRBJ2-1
CASSVGFTDEQFF
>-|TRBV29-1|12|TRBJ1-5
CSAGGANQPQHF
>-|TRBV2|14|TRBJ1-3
CASQGASSGNTIYF
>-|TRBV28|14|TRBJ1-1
CASSFGRLNTEAFF
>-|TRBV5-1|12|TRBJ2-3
CASSLEGDTQYF
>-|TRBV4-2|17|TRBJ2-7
CASSPPRGRSFGSEQYF
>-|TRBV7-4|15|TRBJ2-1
CASSLWSVCRLEQFF
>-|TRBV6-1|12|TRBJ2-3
CATQNPGGMLNF
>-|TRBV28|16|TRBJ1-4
CASRLPNGGTNEKLFF
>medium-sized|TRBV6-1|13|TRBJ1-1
CASRNGPNTEAFF
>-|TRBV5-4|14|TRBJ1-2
CASSTLQGPYGYTF
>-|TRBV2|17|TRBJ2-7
CASKEWVAATSSYEQYF
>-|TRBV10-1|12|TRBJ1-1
CASSAGDTEAFF
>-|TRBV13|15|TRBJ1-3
CASSLDRSSGNTIYF
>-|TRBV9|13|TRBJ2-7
CASSAQRGYEQYF
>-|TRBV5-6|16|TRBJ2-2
CASSLGGRRNTGELFF